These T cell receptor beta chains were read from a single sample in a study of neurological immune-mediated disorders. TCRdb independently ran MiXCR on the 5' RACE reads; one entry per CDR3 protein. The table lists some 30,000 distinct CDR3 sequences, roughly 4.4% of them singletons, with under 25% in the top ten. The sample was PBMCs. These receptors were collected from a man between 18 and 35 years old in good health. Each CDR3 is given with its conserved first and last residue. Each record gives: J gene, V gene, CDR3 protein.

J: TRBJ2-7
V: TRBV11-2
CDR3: CASSHPQGNPYEQYF

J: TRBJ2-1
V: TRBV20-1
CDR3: CSARFPTGRSSYNEQFF

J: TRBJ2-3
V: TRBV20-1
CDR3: CSAPTGSDTQYF

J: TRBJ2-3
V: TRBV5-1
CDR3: CASSLGYGTSGGSTDTQYF

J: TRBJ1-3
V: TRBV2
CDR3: CASSEEQGSGNTIYF

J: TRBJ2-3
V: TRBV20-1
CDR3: CSARRGVVGDTQYF

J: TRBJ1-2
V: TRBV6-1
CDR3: CASSEAMTGGNYGYTF

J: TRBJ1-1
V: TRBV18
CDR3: CASSPGGDEAFF

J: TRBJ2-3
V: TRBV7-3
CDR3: CASSYSGTTVGTDTQYF

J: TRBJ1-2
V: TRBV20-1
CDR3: CSAREQLRIGYGYTF

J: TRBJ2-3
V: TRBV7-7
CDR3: CASSLVLAGGITDTQYF

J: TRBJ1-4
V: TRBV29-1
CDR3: CSVTDGNEKLFF

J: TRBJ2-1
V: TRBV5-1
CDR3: CASSGNRGPPFNEQFF

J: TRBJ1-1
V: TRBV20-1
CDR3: CSARREAGHTEAFF

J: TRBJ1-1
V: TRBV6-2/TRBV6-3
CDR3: CASSYSRDRGLKAEAFF

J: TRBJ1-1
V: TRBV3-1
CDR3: CASSRPTGMNTEAFF

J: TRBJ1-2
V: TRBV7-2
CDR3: CASSPRQARANYGYTF

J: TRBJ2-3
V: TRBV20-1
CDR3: CGTAGGSTDTQYF

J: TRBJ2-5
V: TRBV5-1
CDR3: CASSLGRAWYQETQYF

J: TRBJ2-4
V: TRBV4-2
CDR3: CASSQEFGGRADLAKNIQYF

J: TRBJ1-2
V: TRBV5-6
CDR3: CASSLNFDGGYTF

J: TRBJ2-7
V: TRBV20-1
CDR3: CSARILAGESYEQYF

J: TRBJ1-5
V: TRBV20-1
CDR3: CSAPRGETPGPQHF

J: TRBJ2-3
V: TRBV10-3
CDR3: CAIGGRTVSTDTQYF

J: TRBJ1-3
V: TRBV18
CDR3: CASFTDSRGNTIYF

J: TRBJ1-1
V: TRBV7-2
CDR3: CASSRNPGTEAFF

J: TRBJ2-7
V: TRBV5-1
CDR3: CASSLVSQSQYEQYF

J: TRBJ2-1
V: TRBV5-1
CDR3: CASSLVESGPREQFF

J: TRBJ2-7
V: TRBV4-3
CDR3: CASSQWDSGEQYF

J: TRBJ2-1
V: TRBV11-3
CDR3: CASGHSGNNEQFF

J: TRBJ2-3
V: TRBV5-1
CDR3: CASSLEGGPDTQYF

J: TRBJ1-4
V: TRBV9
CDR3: CASSAGEVWGEKLFF

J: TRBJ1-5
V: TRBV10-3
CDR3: CASRGSTNQPQHF

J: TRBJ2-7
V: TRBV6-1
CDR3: CASSEYMFGVRLDKESEQYF

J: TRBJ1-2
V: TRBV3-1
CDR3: CASSQIDSYYGYTF

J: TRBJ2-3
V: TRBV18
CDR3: CASSPAGPSTDTQYF

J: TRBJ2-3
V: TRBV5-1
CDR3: CASSLEGRGGTDTQYF

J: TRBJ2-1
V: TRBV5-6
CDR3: CASSSYTYSYNEQFF